This is a list of T cell receptor beta chains from one sample in a study of blood T cell repertoires in COVID-19. Assay: immunoSEQ multiplex PCR; the TCRdb copy retains only in-frame clones and omits some. Among approximately 200,000 clones listed, 75% to 85% were seen once. The sample taken for sequencing was PBMCs or T cells enriched from blood (not recorded which). The receptor source for this set is a man aged 35 to 55 who had recovered from COVID-19. Both conserved end residues are part of each CDR3. A D gene is named only where the DNA matches it firmly. Size is omitted from some rows. Given values are once, few, many or a class for expanded clones.

j_gene,d_gene,v_gene,abundance,len,CDR3nt,CDR3aa
TRBJ1-5,-,TRBV7-2,-,14,TGTGCCAGCAGCTTATACCAGGGTGATCAGCCCCAGCATTTT,CASSLYQGDQPQHF
TRBJ1-3,-,TRBV30,-,14,TGTGCCTGGAGTAGGGGGGGATCTGGAAACACCATATATTTT,CAWSRGGSGNTIYF
TRBJ2-5,TRBD1,TRBV19,-,15,TGTGCCAGTAGTATTAGTGTGACAGGGGGAGAGACCCAGTACTTC,CASSISVTGGETQYF
TRBJ2-3,TRBD2,TRBV5-1,-,16,TGCGCCAGCAGCTCGCGGGGGGCGCGTGGCACAGATACGCAGTATTTT,CASSSRGARGTDTQYF
TRBJ2-2,TRBD2,TRBV5-1,-,16,TGCGCCAGCAGCTTTCTAGCGGGAAAGAACACCGGGGAGCTGTTTTTT,CASSFLAGKNTGELFF
TRBJ2-5,TRBD2,TRBV28,-,16,TGTGCCAGCAGTTCGGTACTAGCGGGAGGAGGGGAGACCCAGTACTTC,CASSSVLAGGGETQYF
TRBJ2-1,TRBD2,TRBV19,-,15,TGTGCCAGTAGTCGACAGGATAGCGGGATAAATGAGCAGTTCTTC,CASSRQDSGINEQFF
TRBJ1-1,-,TRBV12-5,once,14,TGTGCTAGTGTTCTCAGGGGCTTCAAAACTGAAGCTTTCTTT,CASVLRGFKTEAFF
TRBJ1-2,-,TRBV15,-,14,TGTGCCACCAGCAGAGATCTTCGGGACTCTGGCTACACCTTC,CATSRDLRDSGYTF
TRBJ1-5,TRBD1,TRBV7-8,-,17,TGTGCCAGCAGCTTATGGGTCGGACAGGGTAGCAATCAGCCCCAGCATTTT,CASSLWVGQGSNQPQHF
TRBJ2-4,TRBD1,TRBV18,-,14,TGTGCCAGCTCACGGGACAGGGGGAACGTCATTCAGTACTTC,CASSRDRGNVIQYF
TRBJ1-2,-,TRBV11-2,-,15,TGTGCCAGCAGCTTAGAGGTCGGCAGGTTCTATGGCTACACCTTC,CASSLEVGRFYGYTF
TRBJ2-1,-,TRBV7-8,-,14,TGTGCCAGCAGCCCCCGAGGGACCTACAATGAGCAGTTCTTC,CASSPRGTYNEQFF
TRBJ2-1,TRBD2,TRBV27,-,16,TGTGCCAGCAGTTTGAGGAGCGGGAGATCAGCCAATGAGCAGTTCTTC,CASSLRSGRSANEQFF
TRBJ2-7,TRBD2,TRBV4-1,-,19,TGCGCCAGCAGCCGGAGGATGGGGACTAGCGGGAGGCTAAGCTACGAGCAGTACTTC,CASSRRMGTSGRLSYEQYF
TRBJ2-7,TRBD2,TRBV6-5,-,14,TGTGCCAGCAGAGATATAGCGGGACCTTACGAGCAGTACTTC,CASRDIAGPYEQYF
TRBJ1-3,TRBD1,TRBV9,-,14,TGTGCCAGCAGCGTAACAGGGGTCGGAAACACCATATATTTT,CASSVTGVGNTIYF
TRBJ1-1,-,TRBV19,-,16,TGTGCCAGTAGTCCCCTGAGGGCACAAAAGCGGACTGAAGCTTTCTTT,CASSPLRAQKRTEAFF
TRBJ2-1,-,TRBV5-4,-,15,TGTGCCAGCAGCTTGGGGTATCAGGCTTACAATGAGCAGTTCTTC,CASSLGYQAYNEQFF
TRBJ1-4,TRBD1,TRBV7-9,-,15,TGTGCCAGCTCCCCTCACGGGACAGGGGTTGAAAAACTGTTTTTT,CASSPHGTGVEKLFF
TRBJ2-2,TRBD1,TRBV7-2,-,15,TGTGCCAGCAGCCGGGACAGGGCCCTCACCGGGGAGCTGTTTTTT,CASSRDRALTGELFF
TRBJ2-5,TRBD2,TRBV7-2,once,17,TGTGCCAGCAGCTTAGTCAGCGGGACCAATTACCAAGAGACCCAGTACTTC,CASSLVSGTNYQETQYF
TRBJ1-3,-,TRBV18,-,16,TGTGCCAGCTCACCGTTCGACTTCAGCTCTGGAAACACCATATATTTT,CASSPFDFSSGNTIYF
TRBJ1-2,-,TRBV28,-,14,TGTGCCAGCAGTCAAGGGGCAGGGTCCTATGGCTACACCTTC,CASSQGAGSYGYTF
TRBJ1-2,-,TRBV29-1,-,15,TGCAGCGTTGTAGGTTCAGGGGCCGCGGACTATGGCTACACCTTC,CSVVGSGAADYGYTF
TRBJ2-3,-,TRBV2,-,16,TGTGCCAGCTGCTGGGACACTGAAAAAAGCACAGATACGCAGTATTTT,CASCWDTEKSTDTQYF
TRBJ1-4,TRBD1,TRBV5-4,-,16,TGTGCCAGCAGCGCGGGACCCGGACAGGGGGCTGAAAAACTGTTTTTT,CASSAGPGQGAEKLFF
TRBJ2-5,-,TRBV6-5,-,13,TGTGCCAGCAGTTTGCAGGACCAAGAGACCCAGTACTTC,CASSLQDQETQYF
TRBJ2-5,-,TRBV9,-,13,TGTGCCAGCAGCGGGACTAACCAAGAGACCCAGTACTTC,CASSGTNQETQYF
TRBJ2-1,TRBD2,TRBV19,-,18,TGTGCCAGTAGTATCCAGGGGGCTAGCGGGAGTGGCTACAATGAGCAGTTCTTC,CASSIQGASGSGYNEQFF
TRBJ2-5,-,TRBV28,-,16,TGTGCCAGCAGTTTCTCAGGGAGGGGGTCCAGGGAGACCCAGTACTTC,CASSFSGRGSRETQYF
TRBJ2-7,-,TRBV30,once,12,TGTGCCTGGAGTCCCAGCTCCTACGAGCAGTACTTC,CAWSPSSYEQYF
TRBJ2-7,TRBD1,TRBV5-4,-,14,TGTGCCAGCAGCCCAGGGACAGGGGGCTACGAGCAGTACTTC,CASSPGTGGYEQYF
TRBJ2-5,-,TRBV10-1,-,13,TGCGCCAGCAGTGAGGTCTCGGGGACTACCCAGTACTTC,CASSEVSGTTQYF
TRBJ1-1,-,TRBV24-1,-,15,TGTGCCACCAGTGATCACCAGGGTACTAACACTGAAGCTTTCTTT,CATSDHQGTNTEAFF
TRBJ1-2,-,TRBV3-1/TRBV3-2,-,12,TGTGCCAGCAGCCACCCGGACTATGGCTACACCTTC,CASSHPDYGYTF
TRBJ2-5,-,TRBV21-1,-,18,TGTGCCAGTCGAAAGACCCTCGGGTCTAGCGGGAGGGAAGAGACCCAGTACTTC,CASRKTLGSSGREETQYF
TRBJ2-3,TRBD2,TRBV2,-,15,TGTGCCAGCAGTGAACAGACTACCGGGGGGGATACGCAGTATTTT,CASSEQTTGGDTQYF
TRBJ1-5,TRBD1,TRBV28,-,15,TGTGCCAGCAGTTTAGGGACAGGGTTCAATCAGCCCCAGCATTTT,CASSLGTGFNQPQHF
TRBJ2-2,-,TRBV7-9,once,16,TGTGCCAGCAGCTTAGGGCGGCAGGGAAGGACCGGGGAGCTGTTTTTT,CASSLGRQGRTGELFF